This entry features one TCR beta chain sequence. The data originate from a study of blood T cell repertoires in COVID-19. Assay used: immunoSEQ multiplex PCR; TCRdb lists only in-frame clones, some missing. The data show more than 250,000 clones, around 86% seen once. CDR1 is LGHDT and CDR2 is YNNKEL in the germline V gene (reference sequence). This CDR3 has 17 residues. V shed 0 bases, J shed 6 bases, and the junction held 9 bases outside the gene matches. V and J are TRBV3-1 (or the pseudogene TRBV3-2) and TRBJ1-2, with TRBD1 matching 11 bases. This receptor was obtained from a woman aged 18 to 35 who had recovered from COVID-19. Specimen: PBMCs or T cells enriched from blood (not recorded which). This CDR3 reads CASSQEWDRGLFDGYTF. The CDR3 DNA reads as TGTGCCAGCAGCCAAGAGTGGGACAGGGGGTTGTTCGATGGCTACACCTTC.